A selection of T cell receptor beta chains follows, all from one sample in a study of T cells expressing NK-cell markers. TCRdb reprocessed the 5' RACE reads; each CDR3 protein has one entry and no DNA is given. Its listing shows roughly 430,000 distinct CDR3 sequences. The specimen sequenced was blood T cells: a sorted CD56 or NKG2C T cell subset, CD4+ or CD8+ T cells, or bulk PBMC T cells (not recorded which). The origin of the receptors is a woman aged 18 to 75 in good health. Each CDR3 is given with its conserved first and last residue. Fields, in order: J gene, V gene, CDR3 protein.

j_gene: TRBJ1-1; v_gene: TRBV15; CDR3aa: CATSRDRGNTEAFF
j_gene: TRBJ1-1; v_gene: TRBV18; CDR3aa: CASSPQVTGGASYTEAFF
j_gene: TRBJ2-7; v_gene: TRBV20-1; CDR3aa: CSARGTGGLYEQYF
j_gene: TRBJ2-7; v_gene: TRBV29-1; CDR3aa: CGGTDGYSYEQYF
j_gene: TRBJ1-4; v_gene: TRBV25-1; CDR3aa: CASSGGRANEKLFF
j_gene: TRBJ2-2; v_gene: TRBV5-1; CDR3aa: CASSFTGNTGELFF
j_gene: TRBJ1-3; v_gene: TRBV20-1; CDR3aa: CSATPDSATGNTIYF
j_gene: TRBJ2-5; v_gene: TRBV29-1; CDR3aa: CSVVQVQETQYF
j_gene: TRBJ2-1; v_gene: TRBV7-6; CDR3aa: CASRPVPGQGSEQFF
j_gene: TRBJ2-7; v_gene: TRBV20-1; CDR3aa: CSARREGSYEQYF
j_gene: TRBJ1-2; v_gene: TRBV7-2; CDR3aa: CASSPDGGGGRTF
j_gene: TRBJ2-3; v_gene: TRBV9; CDR3aa: CASSVELAGGPRDTQYF
j_gene: TRBJ2-4; v_gene: TRBV12-3/TRBV12-4; CDR3aa: CASSLAGAQVIQYF
j_gene: TRBJ1-1; v_gene: TRBV20-1; CDR3aa: CSAGRQNTEAFF
j_gene: TRBJ2-2; v_gene: TRBV20-1; CDR3aa: CSASRPAGELFF
j_gene: TRBJ2-3; v_gene: TRBV6-1; CDR3aa: CASPGTPPHTQYF
j_gene: TRBJ2-3; v_gene: TRBV21-1; CDR3aa: CASSSPGTLVGTDTQYF
j_gene: TRBJ2-3; v_gene: TRBV11-2; CDR3aa: CASSARLAGVSSADTQYF
j_gene: TRBJ2-1; v_gene: TRBV5-6; CDR3aa: CASSLTGIAVTYNEQFF
j_gene: TRBJ1-1; v_gene: TRBV3-1; CDR3aa: CASSPTGAQGEAFF
j_gene: TRBJ2-1; v_gene: TRBV4-3; CDR3aa: CASSQGRLSPEQFF
j_gene: TRBJ1-2; v_gene: TRBV29-1; CDR3aa: CSVDPDRVNYGYTF
j_gene: TRBJ2-7; v_gene: TRBV28; CDR3aa: CATGTLSYEQYF
j_gene: TRBJ2-3; v_gene: TRBV11-2; CDR3aa: CASSSDGTPTDTQYF
j_gene: TRBJ1-1; v_gene: TRBV6-1; CDR3aa: CASNKQGATEAFF
j_gene: TRBJ2-1; v_gene: TRBV7-2; CDR3aa: CASNPGTRSYNEQFF
j_gene: TRBJ1-2; v_gene: TRBV11-2; CDR3aa: CASSFLTDPNYGYTF
j_gene: TRBJ2-5; v_gene: TRBV20-1; CDR3aa: CSATRLGQETQYF
j_gene: TRBJ2-7; v_gene: TRBV2; CDR3aa: CAIPRQGSSYEQYF
j_gene: TRBJ2-7; v_gene: TRBV5-1; CDR3aa: CASSLGDRSSYEQYF
j_gene: TRBJ2-7; v_gene: TRBV5-8; CDR3aa: CASSPGLPTHEQYF
j_gene: TRBJ1-5; v_gene: TRBV9; CDR3aa: CASSPHMYSNQPQHF
j_gene: TRBJ1-5; v_gene: TRBV12-3/TRBV12-4; CDR3aa: CASSSGREASRHF
j_gene: TRBJ2-3; v_gene: TRBV9; CDR3aa: CASSVLVTPDTQYF
j_gene: TRBJ2-5; v_gene: TRBV30; CDR3aa: CAWQISGSGETQYF
j_gene: TRBJ1-2; v_gene: TRBV3-1; CDR3aa: CASSQDLGGYTF
j_gene: TRBJ1-2; v_gene: TRBV25-1; CDR3aa: CASRLHDYGYTF
j_gene: TRBJ1-2; v_gene: TRBV6-1; CDR3aa: CASRAPQAREDYGYTF
j_gene: TRBJ2-7; v_gene: TRBV19; CDR3aa: CASSLLSGLAGSVGEQYF
j_gene: TRBJ2-2; v_gene: TRBV27; CDR3aa: CASSFPGVAGELFF
j_gene: TRBJ2-5; v_gene: TRBV5-1; CDR3aa: CASSLGPQGEETQYF
j_gene: TRBJ2-1; v_gene: TRBV7-9; CDR3aa: CASSPVGGAEAQFF
j_gene: TRBJ2-5; v_gene: TRBV7-2; CDR3aa: CASSRRTSGSETQYF
j_gene: TRBJ1-5; v_gene: TRBV28; CDR3aa: CATSTGTQPQHF
j_gene: TRBJ2-7; v_gene: TRBV7-9; CDR3aa: CASSFGGGYEQYF
j_gene: TRBJ2-1; v_gene: TRBV12-3/TRBV12-4; CDR3aa: CASGEGGPYNEQFF
j_gene: TRBJ2-1; v_gene: TRBV24-1; CDR3aa: CATSDPSGRAGNEQFF